The 16 T cell receptor beta chains presented below share a single source sample, sequenced in a study of shared clonotypes between healthy human individuals. Naive CD8 cells, CD45RO-negative and positively selected for CCR7, excluded terminally differentiated effector memory CD45RA+ cells. The data were produced by immunoSEQ multiplex PCR, yet TCRdb's version contains in-frame clones alone and is incomplete. The sample records about 750,000 clones, nearly 95% being singletons. The sequencing input was naive CD8+ T cells sorted from blood. Receptors originate from a young man in good health.

This chain joins TRBV27 and TRBJ2-2; D perhaps matches TRBD1 (5 bases). The CDR3 loop spans 12 amino acids. V lost 2 bases and J lost 9, with 7 bases in between. Germline CDR1 is MNHEY and CDR2 is SMNVEV (reference sequence). The CDR3 here is CASSLQGRELFF. CDR3 nucleotides: TGTGCCAGCAGTTTACAGGGTAGGGAGCTGTTTTTT.

The chain has TRBV28 and TRBJ2-7; D might be TRBD2 (6 bases). There are 14 residues in the CDR3. V dropped 6 bases and J dropped 1 base, with 13 bases sitting between them. Germline CDR1 and CDR2: MDHEN and SYDVKM. As DNA, the CDR3 is TGTGCCAGCAGGACTAGTGGGGGATCCTACGAGCAGTACTTC. This gives the protein CASRTSGGSYEQYF.

CDR3 sequence (DNA): TGCGCCAGCAGCCCCGGGACAGGGGGCGATGAGCAGTTCTTC. Translated: CASSPGTGGDEQFF. The rearrangement links TRBV4-3 to TRBJ2-1; 12 bases map to TRBD1. The trim removed 4 bases at V and 8 bases at J, leaving 3 bases unmatched. Germline V gene data show CDR1 as LGHNA and CDR2 as YSLEER. This CDR3 contains 14 residues.

With respect to this clone: The sample contains more than one DNA sequence encoding this CDR3. The J gene is TRBJ2-7, the V gene TRBV9; unclear D gene. V shed 0 bases and J shed 0 bases, with 4 bases lying between them. The CDR3 consists of 13 residues. Germline CDR1 reads SGDLS; CDR2 reads YYNGEE. The CDR3 bases are TGTGCCAGCAGCGTAGGCACCTCCTACGAGCAGTACTTC. Translation: CASSVGTSYEQYF.

The V gene is TRBV6-1, the J gene TRBJ1-1, with a weak D call TRBD1 (5 bases). V shed 2 bases and J shed 7 bases, with 11 bases lying between them. Germline-derived CDR1 and CDR2 are MNHNS and SASEGT. This CDR3 comprises 13 residues. For the CDR3, the DNA is TGTGCCAGCAGTGAACCACCAGACAGTGAAGCTTTCTTT. Amino acids: CASSEPPDSEAFF.

CDR3 nucleotide sequence: TGTGCCAGCAGCCCATACCGGGACCGCAATGAGCAGTTCTTC. Protein product: CASSPYRDRNEQFF. This chain uses TRBV7-6 with TRBJ2-1; D is possibly TRBD1 or TRBD2 (5 bases each). CDR3 length equals 14 residues. The V gene's germline CDR1 is SGHVS and CDR2 FNYEAQ. V was shortened by 5 bases and J by 6 bases, with 14 bases between the two germline ends.

To note about this clone: Distinct nucleotide sequences in the sample also encode this CDR3. The chain couples TRBV27 to TRBJ1-5; tentative D call: TRBD1 (5 bases). V lost 4 bases and J lost 0, with 7 bases in between. The germline CDR1 and CDR2 sequences are MNHEY and SMNVEV (reference sequence). The CDR3 contains 14 residues. The CDR3 loop is CASSSQGSNQPQHF. DNA for the CDR3: TGTGCCAGCAGTTCCCAGGGTAGCAATCAGCCCCAGCATTTT.

V and J are TRBV15 and TRBJ2-1, with a possible D match to TRBD2 (5 bases). The CDR3 sequence is 14 residues long. Germline loops: CDR1 LNHNV, CDR2 YYDKDF (reference sequence). V lost 9 bases, J lost 0 bases, and 12 bases lay in between. The CDR3 nucleotides read TGTGCCACTTCAGAAGGGAGCTCCTACAATGAGCAGTTCTTC. This encodes CATSEGSSYNEQFF.

This sequence joins TRBV10-2 and TRBJ1-1; no firm D call. The CDR3 spans 14 residues. Looked up from germline, CDR1 is WSHSY and CDR2 is SAAADI. Trimming took off 8 bases at V and 0 bases at J, with 13 bases between the two ends. The CDR3 DNA reads TGCGCCAGCGGAAGGCACGCGATGAACACTGAAGCTTTCTTT. Its translation: CASGRHAMNTEAFF.

This chain joins TRBV6-4 and TRBJ1-2; the D gene is possibly TRBD1 (5 bases). V lost 4 bases, J lost 4 bases, and 16 bases lay in between. CDR1 is MRHNA and CDR2 is SNTAGT in the germline V gene. This CDR3 region has 15 residues. Written as DNA, the CDR3 is TGTGCCAGCAGTGGAGAGCTGTGGGGCCTCTATGGCTACACCTTC. This gives the protein CASSGELWGLYGYTF.

This sequence joins TRBV7-9 and TRBJ2-3; 12 bases are shared with TRBD2. The CDR3 totals 17 residues. From germline, CDR1 is SEHNR and CDR2 FQNEAQ (reference sequence). With V trimmed by 5 bases and J by 5 bases, 11 bases remained unmatched. The CDR3 DNA reads as TGTGCCAGCAGCCCCCCCCTAGCGGGAGGGGCTCGAGATACGCAGTATTTT. This codes for CASSPPLAGGARDTQYF. Variable domain in full (rest from reference TRBV7-9 and TRBJ2-3): DTGVSQNPRHKITKRGQNVTFRCDPISEHNRLYWYRQTLGQGPEFLTYFQNEAQLEKSRLLSDRFSAERPKGSFSTLEIQRTEQGDSAMYLCASSPPLAGGARDTQYFGPGTRLTVL.

The CDR3 reads CSARAGSYNEQFF. In DNA, the CDR3 is TGCAGCGCTAGAGCGGGTTCCTACAATGAGCAGTTCTTC. The V gene is TRBV29-1, the J gene TRBJ2-1; a possible D gene is TRBD2 (6 bases). This CDR3 has 13 amino acids. Germline lookup yields CDR1 SQVTM and CDR2 ANQGSEA. Trimming pared 7 bases from V and 1 base from J, leaving 11 bases between.

The rearrangement links TRBV5-5 to TRBJ2-7, with a weak D call TRBD2 (5 bases). CDR1 SGHKS and CDR2 YYEKEE come from the germline V gene (reference sequence). CDR3 length: 12 amino acids. With 5 bases removed from V and 4 bases from J, the gap between germline ends came to 10 bases. CDR3 sequence reads: CASRLGVYEQYF. In nucleotides, the CDR3 is TGTGCCAGCAGACTGGGAGTTTACGAGCAGTACTTC.

The V and J genes are TRBV18 and TRBJ2-3; no definite D call. The CDR3 is 14 amino acids. The V gene's germline CDR1 is KGHSH and CDR2 LQKENI. Between the trimmed V and J ends, which lost 0 bases and 4 bases, there was a span of 8 bases. CDR3 nucleotide sequence: TGTGCCAGCTCACCACCCGAGGCGGCAGATACGCAGTATTTT. Amino acid sequence: CASSPPEAADTQYF.

The rearrangement uses TRBV7-9 and TRBJ1-2, with TRBD1 as a possible D gene (5 bases). CDR1 is SEHNR and CDR2 is FQNEAQ in the germline V gene (reference sequence). Trimming left V 5 bases short and J 4 bases short, with 11 bases between. The CDR3 length is 13 residues. The CDR3 coding sequence is TGTGCCAGCAGCCGGCAGGGAGGCTATGGCTACACCTTC. Amino acid sequence: CASSRQGGYGYTF.

The chain links TRBV7-9 to TRBJ2-1; 7 nucleotides match TRBD2. Per germline, CDR1 SEHNR and CDR2 FQNEAQ (reference sequence). The ends lost 3 bases at V and 3 bases at J; junction bases unmatched: 5. The CDR3 is 15 residues long. CDR3 bases: TGTGCCAGCAGCTTCGCCGGGACTATCTACAATGAGCAGTTCTTC. It translates to CASSFAGTIYNEQFF.